The present T cell receptor (beta chain) was sequenced within a study of T cells in localized non-small cell lung cancer. Study-level findings and limits: Median around 56 top-100 tumor clones were shared with paired adjacent lung. Uninvolved adjacent lung had more T cell clonality than any other tissue, topping tumor.

The method was immunoSEQ multiplex PCR; TCRdb's version includes in-frame clones alone and lacks a portion of them. The profile shows some 90,000 clones, over 80% of them singletons. There are 11 residues in the CDR3. CDR1 is MDHEN, CDR2 SYDVKM, per germline. With 4 bases removed from V and 6 bases from J, the gap between germline ends came to 6 bases. Regarding this clone: The antigen is undetermined.

The source is a man between 40 and 69 years old with stage I squamous cell lung carcinoma. Specimen: peripheral blood, collected before any cancer treatment. The chain uses TRBV28 and TRBJ1-1; unclear D gene. The CDR3 region is CASSSSPEAFF. CDR3 nucleotides: TGTGCCAGCAGTTCCTCCCCTGAAGCTTTCTTT. The full variable domain, with the rest looked up from reference TRBV28 and TRBJ1-1, is DVKVTQSSRYLVKRTGEKVFLECVQDMDHENMFWYRQDPGLGLRLIYFSYDVKMKEKGDIPEGYSVSREKKERFSLILESASTNQTSMYLCASSSSPEAFFGQGTRLTVV.